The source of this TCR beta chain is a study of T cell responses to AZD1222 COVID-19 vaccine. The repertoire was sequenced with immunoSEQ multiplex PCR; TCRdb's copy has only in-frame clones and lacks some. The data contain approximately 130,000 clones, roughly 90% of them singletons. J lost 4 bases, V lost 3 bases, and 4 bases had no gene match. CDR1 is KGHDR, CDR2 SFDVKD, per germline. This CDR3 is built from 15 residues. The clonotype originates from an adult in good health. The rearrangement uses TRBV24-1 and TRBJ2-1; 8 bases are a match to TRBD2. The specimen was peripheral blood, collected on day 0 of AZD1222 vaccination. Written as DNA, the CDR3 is TGTGCCACCAGTGATACCGGGACTAGTTACAATGAGCAGTTCTTC. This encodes CATSDTGTSYNEQFF.